The rows below give T cell receptor beta chains drawn from one sample of a study of cytotoxic CD8 clonotypes in ibrutinib-treated CLL. This table comes from immunoSEQ multiplex PCR, and its TCRdb copy is limited to in-frame clones, with some not included. The sample lists some 130,000 clones; around 90% were seen once. The specimen comprised PBMCs, sampled after 12 months of ibrutinib treatment. The source is a human donor with chronic lymphocytic leukemia. Both conserved end residues are part of each CDR3. D genes are given only for firm matches. Clone size is given for some rows only: seen once, a few or many times, or a class if the clone is expanded.

v_call,j_call,d_call,clone_size,cdr3_aa,cdr3_nt
TRBV6-5,TRBJ1-2,TRBD1,.,CASSTRQGRYGYTF,TGTGCCAGCAGTACCCGACAGGGCCGCTATGGCTACACCTTC
TRBV19,TRBJ1-2,.,once,CASSLGPPAYGYTF,TGTGCCAGTTCCCTAGGCCCCCCTGCCTATGGCTACACCTTC
TRBV6-5,TRBJ2-1,TRBD2,.,CASSYGQRGEQFF,TGTGCCAGCAGTTACGGACAGCGGGGGGAGCAGTTCTTC
TRBV28,TRBJ2-3,.,.,CASSLGRRETWDTQYF,TGTGCCAGCAGTTTGGGTCGGAGGGAAACCTGGGATACGCAGTATTTT
TRBV9,TRBJ1-1,.,once,CASSVAGGNTEAFF,TGTGCCAGCAGCGTAGCTGGGGGAAACACTGAAGCTTTCTTT
TRBV19,TRBJ1-1,.,.,CASSRGQTIWIPAEAFF,TGTGCCAGTAGTAGAGGGCAGACAATTTGGATTCCGGCTGAAGCTTTCTTT
TRBV9,TRBJ1-2,.,.,CASNREGGYTF,TGTGCCAGCAACCGGGAGGGTGGCTACACCTTC
TRBV11-1,TRBJ1-3,.,.,CASSFLSGNTIYF,TGTGCCAGCAGCTTTTTATCTGGAAACACCATATATTTT
TRBV5-4,TRBJ2-4,.,.,CASSLGVHGAKNIQYF,TGTGCCAGCAGCTTGGGGGTCCACGGGGCCAAAAACATTCAGTACTTC
TRBV6-4,TRBJ2-3,TRBD2,.,CASSESTSGSTDTQYF,TGTGCCAGCAGTGAGTCGACTAGCGGGAGTACAGATACGCAGTATTTT
TRBV10-1,TRBJ2-2,.,.,CASSEALNTGELFF,TGCGCCAGCAGTGAGGCTCTGAACACCGGGGAGCTGTTTTTT
TRBV5-1,TRBJ2-7,TRBD1,.,CASSFGTGAYEQYF,TGCGCCAGCAGCTTCGGGACAGGGGCATACGAGCAGTACTTC
TRBV7-2,TRBJ2-2,TRBD2,.,CASSQVASGRAITGELFF,TGTGCCAGCAGCCAAGTCGCTAGCGGGAGGGCCATCACCGGGGAGCTGTTTTTT
TRBV19,TRBJ2-3,TRBD2,.,CASSTSGNTDTQYF,TGTGCCAGTAGTACGAGCGGGAATACAGATACGCAGTATTTT
TRBV5-1,TRBJ2-5,TRBD1,.,CASSPDRQETQYF,TGCGCCAGCAGCCCGGACAGGCAAGAGACCCAGTACTTC
TRBV29-1,TRBJ1-1,.,.,CSFKEGYTEAFF,TGCAGCTTTAAGGAGGGTTACACTGAAGCTTTCTTT
TRBV7-3,TRBJ2-7,.,.,CASSLGPAETYEQYF,TGTGCCAGCAGCTTAGGTCCAGCGGAGACCTACGAGCAGTACTTC
TRBV7-4,TRBJ2-5,TRBD2,.,CASTFSGRGETQYF,TGTGCCAGCACCTTTAGCGGGAGAGGGGAGACCCAGTACTTC
TRBV5-1,TRBJ2-5,.,.,CASSLVQGGETQYF,TGCGCCAGCAGCTTGGTACAGGGAGGGGAGACCCAGTACTTC
TRBV19,TRBJ2-6,TRBD2,.,CASRGEFSGANVLTF,TGTGCCAGCCGGGGGGAGTTCTCCGGGGCCAACGTCCTGACTTTC
TRBV27,TRBJ1-6,.,.,CASKDGNNSPLHF,TGTGCCAGCAAGGATGGGAATAATTCACCCCTCCACTTT
TRBV6-5,TRBJ2-7,TRBD1,.,CASRVGTASSYEQYF,TGTGCCAGCAGGGTCGGGACAGCGAGCTCCTACGAGCAGTACTTC
TRBV2,TRBJ1-5,.,many,CASSEDRRQPQHF,TGTGCCAGCAGTGAAGACAGGCGCCAGCCCCAGCATTTT
TRBV6-5,TRBJ2-2,.,.,CASSWGGTGELFF,TGTGCCAGCAGTTGGGGAGGCACCGGGGAGCTGTTTTTT
TRBV7-2,TRBJ2-1,.,.,CAIPGIGNEQFF,TGTGCCATCCCTGGGATAGGCAATGAGCAGTTCTTC
TRBV6-1,TRBJ1-3,TRBD1,.,CASSGSRVWTGQNTIYF,TGTGCCAGCAGTGGATCGAGAGTTTGGACAGGACAAAACACCATATATTTT
TRBV4-3,TRBJ2-1,.,.,CASSQDRQSFNNEQFF,TGCGCCAGCAGCCAAGATCGGCAGAGTTTCAATAATGAGCAGTTCTTC
TRBV28,TRBJ2-7,TRBD2,once,CASSLYGGREYHEQYF,TGTGCCAGCAGCCTTTACGGCGGGAGGGAGTACCACGAGCAGTACTTC
TRBV18,TRBJ2-5,.,.,CASSPTQETQYF,TGTGCCAGCTCACCCACGCAAGAGACCCAGTACTTC
TRBV9,TRBJ1-1,.,.,CASSVEGDWGTEAFF,TGTGCCAGCAGCGTAGAGGGGGATTGGGGCACTGAAGCTTTCTTT
TRBV18,TRBJ2-7,.,.,CASSPRTDNYEQYF,TGTGCCAGCTCACCCAGGACAGATAACTACGAGCAGTACTTC
TRBV4-2,TRBJ2-1,TRBD1,.,CASSGLGQGENEQFF,TGTGCCAGCAGCGGGTTGGGACAGGGTGAAAATGAGCAGTTCTTC
TRBV30,TRBJ2-4,.,.,CAWSLTRNIQYF,TGTGCCTGGAGTTTAACGAGAAACATTCAGTACTTC
TRBV5-4,TRBJ2-7,.,.,CASSTRQSLTLEQYF,TGTGCCAGCAGTACCCGACAGTCCCTCACTCTCGAGCAGTACTTC
TRBV5-6,TRBJ1-3,TRBD1,few,CASSFRDRAGNTIYF,TGTGCCAGCAGCTTCCGGGACAGAGCTGGAAACACCATATATTTT
TRBV2,TRBJ2-2,.,.,CASTYVQGKSGELFF,TGTGCCAGCACCTATGTCCAGGGTAAATCCGGGGAGCTGTTTTTT
TRBV6-6,TRBJ1-4,TRBD1,.,CASSYPTGQGQKLFF,TGTGCCAGCAGTTACCCTACTGGACAGGGACAAAAACTGTTTTTT
TRBV6-6,TRBJ1-2,.,.,CASGTAGPSWGYTF,TGTGCCAGCGGCACAGCAGGGCCCTCGTGGGGCTACACCTTC
TRBV2,TRBJ2-1,.,.,CASSEAWGGSHNEQFF,TGTGCCAGCAGTGAAGCGTGGGGCGGTTCCCACAATGAGCAGTTCTTC
TRBV16,TRBJ2-1,TRBD1,.,CASSPQSGGTAYNEQFF,TGTGCCAGCAGCCCCCAATCGGGTGGGACAGCCTACAATGAGCAGTTCTTC
TRBV10-3,TRBJ2-1,TRBD2,.,CAISGFFGLAGYEQFF,TGTGCCATCAGTGGGTTTTTTGGACTAGCGGGCTATGAGCAGTTCTTC
TRBV28,TRBJ1-2,.,.,CASTTGVLYGYTF,TGTGCCAGCACTACGGGAGTTTTATATGGCTACACCTTC
TRBV19,TRBJ2-7,.,.,CASGAAVWGYEQYF,TGTGCCAGTGGAGCCGCCGTTTGGGGTTACGAGCAGTACTTC
TRBV25-1,TRBJ1-5,.,.,CASSGGAGDYSNQPQHF,TGTGCCAGCAGTGGAGGGGCGGGGGATTATAGCAATCAGCCCCAGCATTTT
TRBV7-2,TRBJ2-4,TRBD2,.,CASSATGGTKNIQYF,TGTGCCAGCAGCGCGACGGGAGGAACCAAAAACATTCAGTACTTC
TRBV6-5,TRBJ1-5,.,few,CASSYSGVQPQHF,TGTGCCAGCAGTTACTCAGGGGTCCAGCCCCAGCATTTT
TRBV5-1,TRBJ2-5,.,.,CASAVGGQQETQYF,TGCGCCAGCGCTGTCGGCGGGCAACAAGAGACCCAGTACTTC
TRBV4-2,TRBJ1-1,.,.,CASSQERGIGQAFF,TGTGCCAGCAGCCAAGAAAGGGGGATCGGCCAAGCTTTCTTT
TRBV5-1,TRBJ2-1,.,.,CASSFRGEQFF,TGCGCCAGCAGCTTTCGGGGGGAGCAGTTCTTC
TRBV19,TRBJ2-1,TRBD2,.,CASSTGLAGVNEQFF,TGTGCCAGTAGTACCGGACTAGCGGGAGTTAATGAGCAGTTCTTC